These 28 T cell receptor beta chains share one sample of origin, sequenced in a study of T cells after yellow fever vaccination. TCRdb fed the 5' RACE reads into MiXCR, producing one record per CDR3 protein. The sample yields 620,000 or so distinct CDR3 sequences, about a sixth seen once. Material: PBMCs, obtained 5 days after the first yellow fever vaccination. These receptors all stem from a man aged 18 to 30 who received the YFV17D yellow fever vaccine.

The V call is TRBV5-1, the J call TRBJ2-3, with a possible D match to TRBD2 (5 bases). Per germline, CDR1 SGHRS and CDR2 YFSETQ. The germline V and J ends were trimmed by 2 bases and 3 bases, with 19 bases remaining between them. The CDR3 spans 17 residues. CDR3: CASSFSPAGGGTDTQYF. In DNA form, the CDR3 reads TGCGCCAGCAGCTTCTCCCCAGCAGGAGGAGGTACAGATACGCAGTATTTT.

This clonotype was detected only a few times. The CDR3 DNA is TGTGCCAGCACCAACCTAGGGACCGGCAGAAATCAGCCCCAGCATTTT. Translated: CASTNLGTGRNQPQHF. The rearrangement uses TRBV6-2 or TRBV6-3 and TRBJ1-5; a weak D match, TRBD1 (5 bases). Germline CDR1 and CDR2: MNHEY and SVGEGT. V lost 7 bases and J lost 4, with 20 bases in between. The CDR3 has 16 residues.

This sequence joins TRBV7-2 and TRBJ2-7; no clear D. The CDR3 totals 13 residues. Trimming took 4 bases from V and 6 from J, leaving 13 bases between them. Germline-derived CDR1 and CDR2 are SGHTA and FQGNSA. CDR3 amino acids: CASSSRRSSEQYV. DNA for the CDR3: TGTGCCAGCAGCTCAAGGAGAAGCTCCGAGCAGTACGTC.

CDR3 sequence reads: CASSIGFNQPQHF. The CDR3 DNA is TGTGCCAGCAGTATTGGTTTCAATCAGCCCCAGCATTTT. The rearrangement joins TRBV6-2 or TRBV6-3 to TRBJ1-5; no clear D gene. The CDR3 spans 13 residues. V was trimmed by 5 bases and J by 3 bases, leaving 8 bases between them. Germline V gives CDR1 MNHEY, CDR2 SVGEGT.

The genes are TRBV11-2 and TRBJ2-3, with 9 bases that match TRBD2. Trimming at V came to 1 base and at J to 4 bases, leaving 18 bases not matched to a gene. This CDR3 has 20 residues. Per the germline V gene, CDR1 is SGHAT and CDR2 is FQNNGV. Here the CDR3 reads CASSLGGSSGVLSGADTQYF. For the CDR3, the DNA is TGTGCCAGCAGCTTAGGAGGGTCTAGCGGGGTCCTTTCGGGGGCAGATACGCAGTATTTT. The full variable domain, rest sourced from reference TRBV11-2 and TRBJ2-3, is EAGVAQSPRYKIIEKRQSVAFWCNPISGHATLYWYQQILGQGPKLLIQFQNNGVVDDSQLPKDRFSAERLKGVDSTLKIQPAKLEDSAVYLCASSLGGSSGVLSGADTQYFGPGTRLTVL.

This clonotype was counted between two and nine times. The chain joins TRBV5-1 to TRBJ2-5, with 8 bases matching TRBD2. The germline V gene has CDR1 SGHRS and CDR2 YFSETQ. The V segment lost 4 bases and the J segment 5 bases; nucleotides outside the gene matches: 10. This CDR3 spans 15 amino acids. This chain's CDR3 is CASSTASGGQETQYF. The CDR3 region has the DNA TGCGCCAGCAGCACCGCCTCGGGGGGGCAGGAGACCCAGTACTTC.

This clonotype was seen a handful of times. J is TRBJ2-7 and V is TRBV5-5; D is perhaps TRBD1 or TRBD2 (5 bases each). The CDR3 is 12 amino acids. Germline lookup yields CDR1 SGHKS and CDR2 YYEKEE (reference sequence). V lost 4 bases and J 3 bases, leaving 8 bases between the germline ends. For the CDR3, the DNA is TGTGCCAGCAGCGGGGGAGTCTACGAGCAGTACTTC. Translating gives CASSGGVYEQYF. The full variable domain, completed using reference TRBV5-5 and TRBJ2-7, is DAGVTQSPTHLIKTRGQQVTLRCSPISGHKSVSWYQQVLGQGPQFIFQYYEKEERGRGNFPDRFSARQFPNYSSELNVNALLLGDSALYLCASSGGVYEQYFGPGTRLTVT.

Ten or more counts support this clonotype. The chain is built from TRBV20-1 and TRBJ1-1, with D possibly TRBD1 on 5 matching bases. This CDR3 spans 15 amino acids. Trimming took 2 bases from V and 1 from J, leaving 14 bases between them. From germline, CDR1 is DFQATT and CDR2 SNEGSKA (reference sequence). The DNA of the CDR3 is TGCAGTGCTAGAAAATGGGACGGCGCGAACACTGAAGCTTTCTTT. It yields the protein CSARKWDGANTEAFF.

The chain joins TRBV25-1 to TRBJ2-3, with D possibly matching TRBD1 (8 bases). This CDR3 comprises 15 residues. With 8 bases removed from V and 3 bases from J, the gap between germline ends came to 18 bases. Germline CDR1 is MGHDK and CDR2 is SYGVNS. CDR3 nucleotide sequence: TGTGCCAGCGCCGGGGGGACAGGAGAAACAGATACGCAGTATTTT. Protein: CASAGGTGETDTQYF.

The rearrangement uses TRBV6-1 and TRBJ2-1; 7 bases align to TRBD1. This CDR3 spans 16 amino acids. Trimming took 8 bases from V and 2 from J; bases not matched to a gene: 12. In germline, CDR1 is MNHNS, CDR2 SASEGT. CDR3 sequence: CASEREGGATYNEQFF. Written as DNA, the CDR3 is TGTGCCAGCGAGAGGGAAGGGGGCGCGACCTACAATGAGCAGTTCTTC.

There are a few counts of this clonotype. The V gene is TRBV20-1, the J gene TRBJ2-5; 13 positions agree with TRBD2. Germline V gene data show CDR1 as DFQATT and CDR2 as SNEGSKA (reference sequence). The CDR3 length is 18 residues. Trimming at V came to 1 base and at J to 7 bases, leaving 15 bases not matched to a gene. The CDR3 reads CSARVRTSGGPTGVTQYF. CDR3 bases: TGCAGTGCTAGAGTACGGACTAGCGGGGGACCTACGGGTGTGACCCAGTACTTC.

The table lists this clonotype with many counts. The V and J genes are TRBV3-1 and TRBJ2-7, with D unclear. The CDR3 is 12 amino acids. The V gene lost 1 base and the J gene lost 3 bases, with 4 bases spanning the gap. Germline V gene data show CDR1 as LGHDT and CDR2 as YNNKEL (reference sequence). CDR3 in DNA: TGTGCCAGCAGCCAAGGGGGCTACGAGCAGTACTTC. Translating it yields CASSQGGYEQYF.

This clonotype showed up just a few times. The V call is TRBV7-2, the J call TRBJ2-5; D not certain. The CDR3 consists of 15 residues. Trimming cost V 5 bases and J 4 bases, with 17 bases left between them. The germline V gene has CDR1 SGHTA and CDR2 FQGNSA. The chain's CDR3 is CASSRTEGRVETQYF. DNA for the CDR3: TGTGCCAGCAGCCGGACGGAAGGGCGAGTAGAGACCCAGTACTTC. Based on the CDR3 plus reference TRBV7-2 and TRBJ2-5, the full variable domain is GAGVSQSPSNKVTEKGKDVELRCDPISGHTALYWYRQSLGQGLEFLIYFQGNSAPDKSGLPSDRFSAERTGGSVSTLTIQRTQQEDSAVYLCASSRTEGRVETQYFGPGTRLLVL.

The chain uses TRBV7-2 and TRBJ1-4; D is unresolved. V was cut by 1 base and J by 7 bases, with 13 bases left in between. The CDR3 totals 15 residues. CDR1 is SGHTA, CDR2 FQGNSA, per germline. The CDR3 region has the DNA TGTGCCAGCAGCTTAGTAGGGTTTGTGGGTGAAAAACTGTTTTTT. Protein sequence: CASSLVGFVGEKLFF.

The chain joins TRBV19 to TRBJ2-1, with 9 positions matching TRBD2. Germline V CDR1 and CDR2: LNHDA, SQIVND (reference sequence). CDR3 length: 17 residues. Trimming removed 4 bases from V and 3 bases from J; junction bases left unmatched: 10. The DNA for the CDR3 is TGTGCCAGTAGTAACGGGCTAGCGGGGAACCTCTACAATGAGCAGTTCTTC. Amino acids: CASSNGLAGNLYNEQFF.

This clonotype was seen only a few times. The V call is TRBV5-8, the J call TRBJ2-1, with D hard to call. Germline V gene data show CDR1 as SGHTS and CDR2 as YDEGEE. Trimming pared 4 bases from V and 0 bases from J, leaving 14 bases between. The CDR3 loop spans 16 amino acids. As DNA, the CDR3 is TGTGCCAGCAGCCTGCCCGGCGCAAGCTCCTACAATGAGCAGTTCTTC. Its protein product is CASSLPGASSYNEQFF.

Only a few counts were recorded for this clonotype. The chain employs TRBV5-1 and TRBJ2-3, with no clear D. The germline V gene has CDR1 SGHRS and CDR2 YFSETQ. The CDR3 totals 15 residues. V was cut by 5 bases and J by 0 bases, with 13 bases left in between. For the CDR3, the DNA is TGCGCCAGCAGTCAGAACCGACGGAGCACAGATACGCAGTATTTT. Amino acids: CASSQNRRSTDTQYF. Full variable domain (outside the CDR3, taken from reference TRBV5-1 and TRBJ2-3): KAGVTQTPRYLIKTRGQQVTLSCSPISGHRSVSWYQQTPGQGLQFLFEYFSETQRNKGNFPGRFSGRQFSNSRSEMNVSTLELGDSALYLCASSQNRRSTDTQYFGPGTRLTVL.

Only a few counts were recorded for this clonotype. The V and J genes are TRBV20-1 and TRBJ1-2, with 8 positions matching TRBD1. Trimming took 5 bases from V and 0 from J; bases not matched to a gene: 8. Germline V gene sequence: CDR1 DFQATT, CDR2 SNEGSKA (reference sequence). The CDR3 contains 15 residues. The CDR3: CSAYQDRGANYGYTF. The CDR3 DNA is TGCAGTGCTTACCAAGACAGGGGAGCTAACTATGGCTACACCTTC.

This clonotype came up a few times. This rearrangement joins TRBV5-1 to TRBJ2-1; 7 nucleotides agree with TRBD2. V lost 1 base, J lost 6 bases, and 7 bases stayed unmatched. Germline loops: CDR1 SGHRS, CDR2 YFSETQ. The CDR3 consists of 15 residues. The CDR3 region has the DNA TGCGCCAGCAGCTTGTCGTGGGACTACGTCAATGAGCAGTTCTTC. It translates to CASSLSWDYVNEQFF.

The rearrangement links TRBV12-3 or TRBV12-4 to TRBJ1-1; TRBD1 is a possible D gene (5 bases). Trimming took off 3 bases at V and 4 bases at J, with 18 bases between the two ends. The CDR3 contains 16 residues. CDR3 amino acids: CASSFSGRGGGTEAFF. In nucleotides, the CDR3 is TGTGCCAGCAGTTTTTCGGGTCGGGGTGGGGGCACTGAAGCTTTCTTT.

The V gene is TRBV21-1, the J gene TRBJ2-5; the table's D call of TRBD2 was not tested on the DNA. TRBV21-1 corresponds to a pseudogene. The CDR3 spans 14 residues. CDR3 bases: TGTGCCAGCGGCCTCCGAGGCCCTAATCTGACCCAGTACTTC. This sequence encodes CASGLRGPNLTQYF.

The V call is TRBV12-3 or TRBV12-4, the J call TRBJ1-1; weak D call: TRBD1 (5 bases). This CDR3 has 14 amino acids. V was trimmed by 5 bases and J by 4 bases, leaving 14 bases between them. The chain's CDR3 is CASSGRAGTTEAFF. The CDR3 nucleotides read TGTGCCAGCAGTGGACGGGCAGGGACCACTGAAGCTTTCTTT.

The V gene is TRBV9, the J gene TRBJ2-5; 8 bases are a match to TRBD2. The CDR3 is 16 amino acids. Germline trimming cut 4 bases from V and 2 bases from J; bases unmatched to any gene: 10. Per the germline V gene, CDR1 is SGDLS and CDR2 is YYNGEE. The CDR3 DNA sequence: TGTGCCAGCAGCCCCCCTGATGAGCGGGGGCAAGAGACCCAGTACTTC. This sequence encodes CASSPPDERGQETQYF.

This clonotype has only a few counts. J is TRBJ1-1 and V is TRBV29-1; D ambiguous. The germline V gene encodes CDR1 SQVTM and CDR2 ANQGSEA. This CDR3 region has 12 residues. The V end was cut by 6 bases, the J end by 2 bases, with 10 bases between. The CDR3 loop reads CSVVTFNTEAFF. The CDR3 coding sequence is TGCAGCGTCGTGACTTTTAACACTGAAGCTTTCTTT.

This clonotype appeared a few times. CDR3 amino acids: CASGQAFTEAFF. The CDR3 nucleotides read TGTGCCAGCGGACAGGCCTTCACTGAAGCTTTCTTT. J is TRBJ1-1 and V is TRBV7-9; 7 nucleotides align to TRBD1. CDR1 and CDR2 from the germline V gene are SEHNR and FQNEAQ (reference sequence). CDR3 length equals 12 residues. The junction had 4 bases not matched to a gene; V was cut back by 8 bases and J by 4 bases.

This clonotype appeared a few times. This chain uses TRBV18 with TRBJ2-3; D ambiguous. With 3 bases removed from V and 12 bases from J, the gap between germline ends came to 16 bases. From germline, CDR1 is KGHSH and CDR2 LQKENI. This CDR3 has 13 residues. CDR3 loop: CASSPGYGPPQYF. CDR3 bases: TGTGCCAGCTCACCCGGGTATGGACCCCCCCAGTATTTT. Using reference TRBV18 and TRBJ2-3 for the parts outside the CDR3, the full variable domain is NAGVMQNPRHLVRRRGQEARLRCSPMKGHSHVYWYRQLPEEGLKFMVYLQKENIIDESGMPKERFSAEFPKEGPSILRIQQVVRGDSAAYFCASSPGYGPPQYFGPGTRLTVL.

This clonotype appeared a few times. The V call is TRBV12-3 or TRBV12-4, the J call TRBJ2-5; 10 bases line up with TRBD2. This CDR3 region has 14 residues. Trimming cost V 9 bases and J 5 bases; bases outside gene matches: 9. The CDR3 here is CASLSGGGDETQYF. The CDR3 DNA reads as TGTGCCAGTCTGAGCGGGGGGGGAGATGAGACCCAGTACTTC.

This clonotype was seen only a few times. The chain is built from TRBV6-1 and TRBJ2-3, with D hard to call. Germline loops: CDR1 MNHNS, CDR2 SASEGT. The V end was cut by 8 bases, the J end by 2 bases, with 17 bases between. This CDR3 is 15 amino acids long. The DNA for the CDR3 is TGTGCCAGCTCCCATTGGGGTCGAGACACAGATACGCAGTATTTT. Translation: CASSHWGRDTDTQYF.